This TCR beta chain was captured in a study of CD8 T cells in Susac syndrome. The multiple sclerosis controls comprised treatment-naive patients whose relapsing-remitting disease was stable or active. As regards this clonotype: The antigen is unknown.

The RNA input was about 0.5 to 1 ug, and it was reverse transcribed with random hexamers. TCRdb processed the immunoSEQ multiplex PCR reads anew with MiXCR; each CDR3 protein has one entry. The repertoire holds some 110,000 distinct CDR3 sequences, with 85% to 95% as singletons. Points from the study as a whole: The study acknowledged a relatively small number of individuals in its TCR sequencing and HLA analysis.

Unmatched junction bases numbered 6, after V lost 5 bases and J lost 6 bases. The germline CDR1 and CDR2 sequences are SNHLY and FYNNEI. This CDR3 is built from 15 residues. This chain connects TRBV2 to TRBJ2-2; 10 positions agree with TRBD2. The clonotype was recovered from a human donor with multiple sclerosis. Material: CD8+ T cells from PBMCs. The CDR3 DNA follows: TGTGCCAGCAGTAGTCCTAGCGGGAGTGCCGGGGAGCTGTTTTTT. Protein product: CASSSPSGSAGELFF.